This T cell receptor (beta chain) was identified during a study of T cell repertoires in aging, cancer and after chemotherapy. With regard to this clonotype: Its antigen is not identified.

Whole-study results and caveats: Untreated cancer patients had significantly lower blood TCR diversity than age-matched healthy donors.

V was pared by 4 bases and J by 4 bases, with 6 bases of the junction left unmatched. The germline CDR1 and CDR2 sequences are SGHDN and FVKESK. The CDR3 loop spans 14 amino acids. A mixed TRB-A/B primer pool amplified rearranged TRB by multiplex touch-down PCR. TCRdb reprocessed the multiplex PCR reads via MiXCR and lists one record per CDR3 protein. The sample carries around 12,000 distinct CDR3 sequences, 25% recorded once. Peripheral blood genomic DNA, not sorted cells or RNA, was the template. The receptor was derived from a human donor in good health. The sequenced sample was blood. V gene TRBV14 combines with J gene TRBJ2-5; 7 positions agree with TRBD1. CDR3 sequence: CASSPTGVGETQYF. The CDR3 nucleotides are TGTGCCAGCAGCCCTACAGGGGTGGGAGAGACCCAGTACTTC.